This is a list of T cell receptor beta chains from one sample in a study of identical twins. TCRdb ran MiXCR on the 5' RACE reads and lists one entry per CDR3 protein. This sample has approximately 600,000 distinct CDR3 sequences, with roughly 9.9% found just once. The same data also went into a second study, on yellow fever vaccine responses in identical twins.

Sequenced material: PBMCs. All receptors derive from a woman between 18 and 29 years old in good health. CDR3s include the opening cysteine and the closing phenylalanine or tryptophan. Each record gives: clone size, J gene, V gene, D gene, CDR3 protein, CDR3 DNA. The D gene is left open where the match is weak. Expanded clones are given a class, and other clones once, few, many or no size at all.

.,TRBJ2-5,TRBV12-3/TRBV12-4,TRBD1,CASSSFPGQGPGETQYF,TGTGCCAGCAGTTCCTTCCCCGGACAGGGGCCAGGGGAGACCCAGTACTTC
.,TRBJ2-5,TRBV20-1,.,CSAPSQGTQYF,TGCAGTGCCCCGAGCCAGGGAACCCAGTACTTC
.,TRBJ1-5,TRBV15,TRBD1,CATRTDRASNQPQHF,TGTGCCACCAGAACGGACAGGGCTAGCAATCAGCCCCAGCATTTT
many,TRBJ2-1,TRBV5-1,.,CASSSDGTSYNEQFF,TGCGCCAGCAGCTCGGATGGGACGTCCTACAATGAGCAGTTCTTC
few,TRBJ1-1,TRBV11-3,.,CASSPSGGMNTEAFF,TGTGCCAGCAGCCCCAGTGGGGGGATGAACACTGAAGCTTTCTTT
.,TRBJ2-7,TRBV14,.,CASSQGVASSYEQYF,TGTGCCAGCAGCCAAGGTGTGGCTAGCTCCTACGAGCAGTACTTC
few,TRBJ2-7,TRBV12-3/TRBV12-4,TRBD1,CASSLRDRVRDEQYF,TGTGCCAGCAGTCTCCGGGACAGGGTAAGGGACGAGCAGTACTTC
.,TRBJ2-1,TRBV20-1,TRBD2,CSAVRTSGRFDEQFF,TGCAGTGCAGTTCGGACTAGCGGGAGGTTCGATGAGCAGTTCTTC
many,TRBJ2-5,TRBV15,.,CATSRDAEETQYF,TGTGCCACCAGCAGAGATGCAGAAGAGACCCAGTACTTC
.,TRBJ2-2,TRBV12-3/TRBV12-4,TRBD2,CASTPSGGAPGELFF,TGTGCCAGCACTCCTAGCGGGGGGGCCCCCGGGGAGCTGTTTTTT
.,TRBJ2-2,TRBV12-3/TRBV12-4,TRBD1,CACSLAQGGNKGNTGELFF,TGTGCCTGCAGTTTAGCGCAAGGGGGCAATAAGGGGAACACCGGGGAGCTGTTTTTT
.,TRBJ2-6,TRBV9,TRBD1,CASSVGQGLDVLTF,TGTGCCAGCAGCGTAGGACAGGGCTTGGACGTCCTGACTTTC
.,TRBJ2-4,TRBV20-1,.,CSAPRGGAKNIQYF,TGCAGCGCTCCCAGGGGGGGAGCCAAAAACATTCAGTACTTC
.,TRBJ1-2,TRBV20-1,.,CSAPQKRGPNYGYTF,TGCAGTGCTCCCCAAAAAAGGGGCCCCAACTATGGCTACACCTTC
few,TRBJ1-2,TRBV28,TRBD1,CAIPGGTGLYGYTF,TGTGCCATCCCCGGCGGGACAGGGCTTTATGGCTACACCTTC
many,TRBJ2-1,TRBV20-1,TRBD2,CSADGTTSYNEQFF,TGCAGTGCTGACGGGACTACCTCCTACAATGAGCAGTTCTTC
.,TRBJ2-3,TRBV7-3,.,CASSNPPGDTQYF,TGTGCCAGCAGCAACCCGCCGGGAGATACGCAGTATTTT
.,TRBJ2-2,TRBV24-1,.,CATSDLQTANTGELFF,TGTGCCACCAGTGATTTGCAAACAGCGAACACCGGGGAGCTGTTTTTT
few,TRBJ2-5,TRBV24-1,.,CATSEVIGGTQYF,TGTGCCACCAGTGAAGTGATCGGGGGGACCCAGTACTTC
.,TRBJ2-7,TRBV20-1,TRBD1,CSALRDRDSYEQYF,TGCAGTGCTCTCCGGGACAGGGACTCCTACGAGCAGTACTTC
many,TRBJ2-1,TRBV4-3,TRBD2,CASQRGLAGGRDEQFF,TGCGCCAGTCAAAGGGGACTAGCGGGAGGGCGAGATGAGCAGTTCTTC
.,TRBJ2-5,TRBV19,TRBD2,CASRIGLAGRQETQYF,TGTGCCAGTAGAATTGGACTAGCGGGCCGCCAAGAGACCCAGTACTTC
few,TRBJ2-7,TRBV29-1,TRBD2,CSAQTSPYEQYF,TGCAGCGCCCAGACTAGCCCCTACGAGCAGTACTTC
.,TRBJ1-2,TRBV7-2,.,CASSLGGKGDTF,TGTGCCAGCAGCTTAGGGGGGAAAGGGGACACCTTC
many,TRBJ1-5,TRBV20-1,TRBD1,CSAPPSGTGRVQPQHF,TGCAGTGCCCCTCCCTCCGGGACAGGGAGGGTTCAGCCCCAGCATTTT
few,TRBJ2-1,TRBV20-1,TRBD2,CSASEPAGVMYEQFF,TGCAGTGCCTCCGAGCCAGCGGGAGTTATGTATGAGCAGTTCTTC
few,TRBJ2-3,TRBV5-8,TRBD1,CASSLKGALTDTQYF,TGTGCCAGCAGCTTGAAGGGGGCACTCACAGATACGCAGTATTTT
.,TRBJ2-7,TRBV28,.,CASSLSGGTAAYEQYF,TGTGCCAGCAGTTTATCGGGAGGGACAGCAGCCTACGAGCAGTACTTC
many,TRBJ2-1,TRBV7-9,.,CASSTPLGEQFF,TGTGCCAGCAGCACCCCTCTGGGGGAGCAGTTCTTC
.,TRBJ2-7,TRBV27,TRBD1,CASSLQRTGNYEQYF,TGTGCCAGCAGTCTTCAGAGGACAGGGAACTACGAGCAGTACTTC
few,TRBJ2-1,TRBV4-3,TRBD1,CASSPKGQGNEEQFF,TGCGCCAGCAGTCCTAAGGGACAGGGGAATGAAGAGCAGTTCTTC
few,TRBJ2-7,TRBV10-3,.,CAISEGGDSLDEQYF,TGTGCCATCAGCGAAGGGGGGGACTCTTTGGACGAGCAGTACTTC
few,TRBJ1-2,TRBV7-9,.,CASSLGPGVYGYTF,TGTGCCAGCAGCTTAGGACCGGGTGTCTATGGCTACACCTTC
many,TRBJ1-4,TRBV5-1,.,CASSSGGRSGTNEKLFF,TGCGCCAGCAGCTCGGGGGGTCGGTCTGGAACTAATGAAAAACTGTTTTTT
.,TRBJ2-3,TRBV11-2,.,CASSLVGGAIETQYF,TGTGCCAGCAGCTTAGTCGGTGGGGCAATAGAGACGCAGTATTTT
.,TRBJ2-1,TRBV9,TRBD1,CASSVSGQHNEQFF,TGTGCCAGCAGCGTGTCGGGACAGCACAATGAGCAGTTCTTC
many,TRBJ2-7,TRBV7-9,.,CASSPLQDGTEQYF,TGTGCCAGCAGCCCGTTACAAGACGGGACCGAGCAGTACTTC
many,TRBJ2-3,TRBV5-1,TRBD2,CASSFSGGSTDTQYF,TGTGCCAGCAGTTTTAGCGGGGGAAGCACAGATACGCAGTATTTT
.,TRBJ1-1,TRBV27,.,CASSLYGTTEAFF,TGTGCCAGCAGTTTATATGGCACCACTGAAGCTTTCTTT
.,TRBJ2-7,TRBV12-3/TRBV12-4,.,CASSLTITREQYF,TGTGCCAGCAGTCTCACAATAACGCGCGAGCAGTACTTC
few,TRBJ2-7,TRBV11-1,.,CASSIEGTSYEQYF,TGTGCCAGCAGCATTGAAGGGACGTCCTACGAGCAGTACTTC
many,TRBJ2-3,TRBV27,.,CASSWSSGTDTQYF,TGTGCCAGCAGTTGGTCTAGCGGCACAGATACGCAGTATTTT
many,TRBJ2-7,TRBV6-5,.,CASSYSIGQNYEQYF,TGTGCCAGCAGTTACTCGATAGGCCAGAACTACGAGCAGTACTTC
few,TRBJ2-7,TRBV29-1,.,CSAHSTTYEQYF,TGCAGCGCTCACAGCACGACCTACGAGCAGTACTTC
few,TRBJ2-1,TRBV29-1,.,CSVEDLERRSYNEQFF,TGCAGCGTTGAAGATCTTGAGAGACGCTCCTACAATGAGCAGTTCTTC
.,TRBJ2-5,TRBV5-1,.,CASSLEGEPETQYF,TGCGCCAGCAGCTTGGAGGGGGAACCCGAGACCCAGTACTTC
many,TRBJ2-7,TRBV20-1,TRBD2,CSARGTSDHEQYF,TGCAGTGCTAGAGGGACTAGCGATCACGAGCAGTACTTC
many,TRBJ1-2,TRBV4-1,.,CASSQDNGGRDYGYTF,TGCGCCAGCAGCCAAGATAACGGAGGGAGGGACTATGGCTACACCTTC
many,TRBJ1-1,TRBV5-1,.,CASSLGGNMNTEAFF,TGCGCCAGCAGCTTGGGGGGAAACATGAACACTGAAGCTTTCTTT
many,TRBJ2-1,TRBV4-2,TRBD2,CASSQAVGREGPDEQFF,TGTGCCAGCAGCCAAGCAGTAGGACGGGAGGGCCCGGATGAGCAGTTCTTC
.,TRBJ2-7,TRBV7-2,.,CASSLRDGLSYEQYF,TGTGCCAGCAGCTTAAGGGACGGCTTATCCTACGAGCAGTACTTC
many,TRBJ1-1,TRBV4-1,.,CASSQEVVKGTEAFF,TGCGCCAGCAGCCAAGAAGTTGTTAAGGGCACTGAAGCTTTCTTT
few,TRBJ2-1,TRBV7-3,TRBD2,CASSRQQVRDRLAGVGNNEQFF,TGTGCCAGCAGCCGCCAACAAGTCCGGGACAGGCTAGCGGGAGTCGGGAACAATGAGCAGTTCTTC
few,TRBJ1-1,TRBV3-1,TRBD1,CASSQDRAGGYYTEAFF,TGTGCCAGCAGCCAAGATAGGGCAGGGGGCTATTACACTGAAGCTTTCTTT
few,TRBJ2-7,TRBV23-1,TRBD1,CASSPRSGTGEYEQYF,TGCGCCAGCAGTCCCCGCTCCGGGACAGGGGAATACGAGCAGTACTTC
.,TRBJ1-5,TRBV30,.,CAWSEGSRNQPQHF,TGTGCCTGGAGTGAGGGAAGTAGGAATCAGCCCCAGCATTTT
.,TRBJ1-5,TRBV2,.,CASRSDTIRNQPQHF,TGTGCCAGCAGGTCAGATACTATACGGAATCAGCCCCAGCATTTT
.,TRBJ2-2,TRBV5-6,TRBD2,CASSLAGAMNTGELFF,TGTGCCAGCAGCCTAGCGGGGGCGATGAACACCGGGGAGCTGTTTTTT
few,TRBJ2-7,TRBV11-2,TRBD1,CASSPSPPGQAYEQYF,TGTGCCAGCAGCCCAAGCCCCCCGGGACAGGCCTACGAGCAGTACTTC